These 13 T cell receptor beta chains share one sample of origin, sequenced in a study of T-cell memory formation after mild COVID-19. TCRdb called the 5' RACE reads again in MiXCR, with one record for every CDR3 protein. In the table there are around 250,000 distinct CDR3 sequences, approximately 10% of which are singletons. Sequenced: PBMCs or a T cell subset sorted from them (not recorded which). The source is a man aged 18 to 30 who had mild COVID-19 (a few samples of this study predate the infection). Cell type and time point are not known.

V usage is TRBV6-2 or TRBV6-3 and J usage is TRBJ2-1; D gene unclear. Germline loops: CDR1 MNHEY, CDR2 SVGEGT. V shed 2 bases and J shed 8 bases, with 4 bases lying between them. This CDR3 has 11 residues. As DNA, the CDR3 is TGTGCCAGCAGTTACGGCTATGAGCAGTTCTTC. Amino acids: CASSYGYEQFF.

This clonotype turned up a few times. This chain connects TRBV5-1 to TRBJ2-3; 11 bases line up with TRBD1. V shed 3 bases, J shed 3 bases, and the junction held 3 bases outside the gene matches. Germline V gene data show CDR1 as SGHRS and CDR2 as YFSETQ. There are 15 residues in the CDR3. The CDR3 DNA reads as TGCGCCAGCAGCTGGGGACAGGGGGTGACAGATACGCAGTATTTT. It is translated as CASSWGQGVTDTQYF.

This clonotype was picked up many times. At one end the junction does not follow the germline gene, possibly because of a read error. The chain joins TRBV7-7 to TRBJ2-1, with 8 bases identical to TRBD2. CDR1 and CDR2 from the germline V gene are SSHAT and FNYEAQ (reference sequence). The CDR3 spans 14 residues. The CDR3 reads CASSRGGQFDEQFF. CDR3 DNA sequence: TGTGCTAGCAGTCGGGGGGGTCAGTTTGATGAGCAGTTCTTC.

This clonotype came up a few times. This chain connects TRBV2 to TRBJ1-1; D remains ambiguous. The CDR3 extends over 13 amino acids. Trimming took 4 bases from V and 1 from J, leaving 7 bases between them. Germline V gene data show CDR1 as SNHLY and CDR2 as FYNNEI. This CDR3 is CASSGEGNTEAFF. The CDR3 coding sequence is TGTGCCAGCAGTGGGGAGGGGAACACTGAAGCTTTCTTT.

This clonotype came up many times. The genes are TRBV5-1 and TRBJ2-6, with a tentative D call TRBD2 (6 bases). Trimming shortened V by 7 bases and J by 0 bases, and 17 bases separated the two germline ends. The CDR3 consists of 17 residues. CDR1 and CDR2 from the germline V gene are SGHRS and YFSETQ. This CDR3 reads CASGRASENSGANVLTF. The DNA of the CDR3 is TGCGCCAGCGGGAGAGCTAGCGAAAACTCTGGGGCCAACGTCCTGACTTTC.

This clonotype occurred a few times. A read error may produce the germline difference seen at one junction end. V gene TRBV4-2 combines with J gene TRBJ2-7; D is perhaps TRBD2 (5 bases). The CDR3 contains 13 residues. Germline-derived CDR1 and CDR2 are LGHNA and YNFKEQ. DNA for the CDR3: TGTGCCAGCAGCCAAGACCTGCGCGCGGGCAGAGTCTTC. Translation: CASSQDLRAGRVF.

This clonotype was seen only a few times. The gene calls are TRBV12-3 or TRBV12-4 and TRBJ1-1; D remains unclear. V lost 3 bases and J lost 3, with 14 bases in between. This CDR3 is built from 15 residues. CDR3 coding DNA: TGTGCCAGCAGTTTGTCGGCAGCCTTTGACACTGAAGCTTTCTTT. Its translation is CASSLSAAFDTEAFF.

This clonotype appeared many times. The chain links TRBV20-1 to TRBJ1-1; D not resolved. The ends were cut back, 4 bases at V and 1 base at J, with 13 bases in the middle. CDR1 is DFQATT, CDR2 SNEGSKA, per germline (reference sequence). The length of the CDR3 is 14 residues. The CDR3 region has the DNA TGCAGTGCTAATACGGTCGTACAGAACACTGAAGCTTTCTTT. Its translation: CSANTVVQNTEAFF.

The rearrangement links TRBV7-2 to TRBJ1-5, with D unclear. Trimming removed 1 base from V and 5 bases from J, with 9 bases in between. This CDR3 comprises 14 residues. Per the germline V gene, CDR1 is SGHTA and CDR2 is FQGNSA. In DNA form, the CDR3 reads TGTGCCAGCAGCTTAGGGCCTCGGGATCAGCCCCAGCATTTT. It specifies CASSLGPRDQPQHF.

This clonotype was detected only a few times. This chain links TRBV12-3 or TRBV12-4 with TRBJ1-2, with D unresolved. With 1 base removed from V and 4 bases from J, the gap between germline ends came to 10 bases. The CDR3 totals 14 residues. The CDR3: CASSLEYGVYGYTF. CDR3 DNA: TGTGCCAGCAGTTTAGAGTACGGCGTCTATGGCTACACCTTC.

The J gene is TRBJ1-5, the V gene TRBV4-1; TRBD1 aligns across 7 bases. CDR3 length: 16 residues. Germline V lookup: CDR1 MGHRA, CDR2 YSYEKL. V dropped 3 bases and J dropped 4; count of bases not matched to a gene: 9. The CDR3 coding sequence is TGCGCCAGCAGCCAGGGACCGGCAGGGGGGAATCAGCCCCAGCATTTT. Protein sequence: CASSQGPAGGNQPQHF.

This clonotype was observed at least ten times. The gene calls are TRBV11-2 and TRBJ2-5; D is possibly TRBD2 (5 bases). The ends were cut back, 1 base at V and 4 bases at J, with 10 bases in the middle. The CDR3 spans 14 residues. Germline V gene data show CDR1 as SGHAT and CDR2 as FQNNGV. CDR3 DNA: TGTGCCAGCAGCTTAGCCCGTCTAGCAGAGACCCAGTACTTC. Its protein product is CASSLARLAETQYF.

This clonotype came up many times. The genes are TRBV5-1 and TRBJ1-2; TRBD1 matches at 9 bases. CDR1 is SGHRS and CDR2 is YFSETQ in the germline V gene. Unmatched junction bases numbered 5, after V lost 0 bases and J lost 5 bases. CDR3 length: 15 residues. The CDR3 here is CASSLEQGAGYGYTF. Written as DNA, the CDR3 is TGCGCCAGCAGCTTGGAACAGGGGGCCGGTTATGGCTACACCTTC. Combining the CDR3 with reference TRBV5-1 and TRBJ1-2 gives the whole variable domain KAGVTQTPRYLIKTRGQQVTLSCSPISGHRSVSWYQQTPGQGLQFLFEYFSETQRNKGNFPGRFSGRQFSNSRSEMNVSTLELGDSALYLCASSLEQGAGYGYTFGSGTRLTVV.